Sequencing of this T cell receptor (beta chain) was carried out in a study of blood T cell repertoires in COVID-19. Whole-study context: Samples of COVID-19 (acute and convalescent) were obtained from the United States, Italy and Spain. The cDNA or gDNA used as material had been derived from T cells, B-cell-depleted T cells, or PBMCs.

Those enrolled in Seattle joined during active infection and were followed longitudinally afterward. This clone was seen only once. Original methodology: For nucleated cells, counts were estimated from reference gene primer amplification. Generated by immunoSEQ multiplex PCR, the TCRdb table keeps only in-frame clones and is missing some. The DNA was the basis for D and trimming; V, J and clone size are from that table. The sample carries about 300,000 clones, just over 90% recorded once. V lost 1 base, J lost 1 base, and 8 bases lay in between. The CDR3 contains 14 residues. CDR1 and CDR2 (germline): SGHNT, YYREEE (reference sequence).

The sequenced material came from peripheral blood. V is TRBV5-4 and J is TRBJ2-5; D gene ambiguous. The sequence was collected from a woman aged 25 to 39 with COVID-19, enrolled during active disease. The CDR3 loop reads CASSLRQAQETQYF. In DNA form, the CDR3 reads TGTGCCAGCAGCTTGAGGCAGGCCCAAGAGACCCAGTACTTC.